This TCR beta chain was documented in a study of shared clonotypes between healthy human individuals. Study outcomes and limitations: Clonotype sharing among donors likely depends on sequencing depth.

As originally analysed: Filtering differed for immunoSEQ, which gave only junction sequences without quality scores. The data were produced by immunoSEQ multiplex PCR, yet TCRdb's version contains in-frame clones alone and is incomplete. V and J calls plus clone size are reproduced from that table; the DNA served to infer D and trimming. The sample holds roughly 490,000 clones, roughly 85% seen once. Remarks on this clone: Its matching antigen is unknown.

The V and J ends lost 1 base and 0 bases respectively, with 7 bases between them. The CDR3 is 15 amino acids. CDR1 is SGHTA and CDR2 is FQGNSA in the germline V gene. The chain carries TRBV7-2 and TRBJ1-3, with no clear D. Source material: PBMCs. This TCR came from a woman aged 40 to 50 in good health. Some clones in this sample may be carry-over from other donors' samples. For the CDR3, the DNA is TGTGCCAGCAGCTTAGTAGGGCTCTCTGGAAACACCATATATTTT. Amino acids: CASSLVGLSGNTIYF.